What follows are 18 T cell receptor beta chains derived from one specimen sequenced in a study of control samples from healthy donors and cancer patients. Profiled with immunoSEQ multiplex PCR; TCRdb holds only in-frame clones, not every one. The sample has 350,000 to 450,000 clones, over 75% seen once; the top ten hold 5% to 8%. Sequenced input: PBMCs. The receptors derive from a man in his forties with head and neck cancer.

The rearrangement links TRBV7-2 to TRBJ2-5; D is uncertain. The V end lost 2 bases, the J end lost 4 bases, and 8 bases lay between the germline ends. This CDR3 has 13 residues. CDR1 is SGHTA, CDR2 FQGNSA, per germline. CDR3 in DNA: TGTGCCAGCAGCTTATTCGTCCGAGAGACCCAGTACTTC. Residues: CASSLFVRETQYF.

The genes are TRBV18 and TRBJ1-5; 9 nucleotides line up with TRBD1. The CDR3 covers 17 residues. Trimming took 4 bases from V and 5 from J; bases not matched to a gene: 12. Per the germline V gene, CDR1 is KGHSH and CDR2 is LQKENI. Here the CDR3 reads CASSLGQGGGNDQPQHF. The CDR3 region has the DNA TGTGCCAGCTCACTGGGACAGGGAGGGGGCAACGATCAGCCCCAGCATTTT.

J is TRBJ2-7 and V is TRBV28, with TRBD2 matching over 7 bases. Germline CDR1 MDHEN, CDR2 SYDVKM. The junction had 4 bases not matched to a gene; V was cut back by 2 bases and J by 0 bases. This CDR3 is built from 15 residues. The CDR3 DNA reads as TGTGCCAGCAGTTTAGGGCTAGCGGTCTCCTACGAGCAGTACTTC. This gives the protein CASSLGLAVSYEQYF.

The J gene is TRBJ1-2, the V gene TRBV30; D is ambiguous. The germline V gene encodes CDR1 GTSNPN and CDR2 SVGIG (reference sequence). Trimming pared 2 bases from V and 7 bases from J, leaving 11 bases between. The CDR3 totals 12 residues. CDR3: CAWSILGPGYTF. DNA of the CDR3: TGTGCCTGGAGTATATTGGGCCCTGGCTACACCTTC.

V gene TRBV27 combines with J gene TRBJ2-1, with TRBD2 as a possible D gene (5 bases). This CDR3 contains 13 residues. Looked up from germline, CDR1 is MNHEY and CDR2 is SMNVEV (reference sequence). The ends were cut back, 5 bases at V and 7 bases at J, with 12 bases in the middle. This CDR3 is CASSPGGWNEQFF. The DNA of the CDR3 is TGTGCCAGCAGTCCCGGCGGGTGGAATGAGCAGTTCTTC.

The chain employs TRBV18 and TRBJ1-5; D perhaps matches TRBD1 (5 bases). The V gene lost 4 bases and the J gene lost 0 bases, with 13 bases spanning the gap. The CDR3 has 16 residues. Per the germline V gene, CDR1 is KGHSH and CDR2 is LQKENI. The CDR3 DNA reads TGTGCCAGCTCACAAGACGGGGGTGCTAGCAATCAGCCCCAGCATTTT. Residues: CASSQDGGASNQPQHF.

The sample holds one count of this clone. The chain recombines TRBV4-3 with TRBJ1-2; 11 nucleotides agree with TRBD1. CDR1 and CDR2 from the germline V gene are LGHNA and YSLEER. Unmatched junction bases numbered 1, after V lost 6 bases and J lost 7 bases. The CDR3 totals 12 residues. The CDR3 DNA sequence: TGCGCCAGCAGGGACAGGGGGCTTGGCTACACCTTC. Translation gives CASRDRGLGYTF.

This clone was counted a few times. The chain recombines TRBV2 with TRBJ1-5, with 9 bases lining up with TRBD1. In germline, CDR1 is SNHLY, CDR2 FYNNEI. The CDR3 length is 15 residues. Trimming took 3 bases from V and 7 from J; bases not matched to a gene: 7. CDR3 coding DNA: TGTGCCAGCAGTGATAGGGGACAGGGAGGGCAGCCCCAGCATTTT. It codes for CASSDRGQGGQPQHF.

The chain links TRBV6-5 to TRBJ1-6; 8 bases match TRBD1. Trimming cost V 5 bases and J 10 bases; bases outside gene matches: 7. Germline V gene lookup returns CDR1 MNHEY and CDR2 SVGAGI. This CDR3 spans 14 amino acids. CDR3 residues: CASSTGQGGSPLHF. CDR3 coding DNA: TGTGCCAGCAGTACTGGACAGGGCGGCTCACCCCTCCACTTT.

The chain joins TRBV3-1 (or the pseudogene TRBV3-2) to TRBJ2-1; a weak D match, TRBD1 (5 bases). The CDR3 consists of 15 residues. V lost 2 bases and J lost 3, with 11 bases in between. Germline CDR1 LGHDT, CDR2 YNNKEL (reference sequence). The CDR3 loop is CASSQRGFHYNEQFF. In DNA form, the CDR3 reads TGTGCCAGCAGCCAAAGGGGATTTCACTACAATGAGCAGTTCTTC.

CDR3 sequence (DNA): TGTGCCAGTACCGTACAAGGGGCTAGCGGTTACAATGAGCAGTTCTTC. Its translation is CASTVQGASGYNEQFF. The genes are TRBV19 and TRBJ2-1; 7 bases align to TRBD2. The CDR3 is 16 amino acids. Germline CDR1 LNHDA, CDR2 SQIVND (reference sequence). The J segment lost 4 bases and the V segment lost 7 bases, leaving 13 bases of the junction unmatched.

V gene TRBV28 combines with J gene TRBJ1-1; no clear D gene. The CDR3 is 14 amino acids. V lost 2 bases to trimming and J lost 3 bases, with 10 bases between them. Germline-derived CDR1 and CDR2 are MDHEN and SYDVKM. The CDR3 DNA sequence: TGTGCCAGCAGTTTAGGACGTCGGGACACTGAAGCTTTCTTT. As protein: CASSLGRRDTEAFF.

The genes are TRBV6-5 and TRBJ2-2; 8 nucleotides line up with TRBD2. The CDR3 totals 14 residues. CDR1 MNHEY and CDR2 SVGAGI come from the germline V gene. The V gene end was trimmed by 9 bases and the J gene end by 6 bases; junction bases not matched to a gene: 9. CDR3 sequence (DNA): TGTGCCAGTACAGAGGGTAGCGGGGCCGGGGAGCTGTTTTTT. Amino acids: CASTEGSGAGELFF.

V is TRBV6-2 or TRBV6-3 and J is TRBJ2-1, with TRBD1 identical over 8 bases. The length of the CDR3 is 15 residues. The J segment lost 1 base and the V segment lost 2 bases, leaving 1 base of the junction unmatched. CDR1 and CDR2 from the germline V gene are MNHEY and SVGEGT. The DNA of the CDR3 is TGTGCCAGCAGTTACCGGGACAGGTCCTACAATGAGCAGTTCTTC. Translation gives CASSYRDRSYNEQFF.

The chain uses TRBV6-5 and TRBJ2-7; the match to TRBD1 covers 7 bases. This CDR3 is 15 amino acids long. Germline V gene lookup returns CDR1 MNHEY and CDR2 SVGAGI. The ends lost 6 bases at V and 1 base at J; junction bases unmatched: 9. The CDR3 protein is CASRETRQGSYEQYF. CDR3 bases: TGTGCCAGCAGAGAGACCAGACAGGGATCCTACGAGCAGTACTTC.

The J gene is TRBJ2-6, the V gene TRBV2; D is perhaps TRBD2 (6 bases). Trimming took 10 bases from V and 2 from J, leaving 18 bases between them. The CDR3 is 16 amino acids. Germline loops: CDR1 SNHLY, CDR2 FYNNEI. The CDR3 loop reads CAKMEGTVTGANVLTF. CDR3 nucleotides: TGTGCCAAGATGGAGGGGACGGTAACTGGGGCCAACGTCCTGACTTTC. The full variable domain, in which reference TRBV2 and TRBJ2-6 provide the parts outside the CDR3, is EPEVTQTPSHQVTQMGQEVILRCVPISNHLYFYWYRQILGQKVEFLVSFYNNEISEKSEIFDDQFSVERPDGSNFTLKIRSTKLEDSAMYFCAKMEGTVTGANVLTFGAGSRLTVL.

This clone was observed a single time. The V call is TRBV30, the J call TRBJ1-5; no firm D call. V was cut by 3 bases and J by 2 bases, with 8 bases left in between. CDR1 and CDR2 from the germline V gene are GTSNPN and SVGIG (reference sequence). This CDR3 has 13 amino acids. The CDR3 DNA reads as TGTGCCTGGAGCCCGACGGGCAATCAGCCCCAGCATTTT. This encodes CAWSPTGNQPQHF.

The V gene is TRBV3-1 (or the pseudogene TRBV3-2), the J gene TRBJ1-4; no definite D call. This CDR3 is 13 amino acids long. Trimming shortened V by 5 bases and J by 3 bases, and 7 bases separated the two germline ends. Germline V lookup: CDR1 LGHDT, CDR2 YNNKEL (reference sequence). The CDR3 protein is CASSFPPNEKLFF. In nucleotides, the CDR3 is TGTGCCAGCAGCTTCCCGCCTAATGAAAAACTGTTTTTT.